This note documents a single T cell receptor beta chain sequence. This sample is drawn from a study of blood T cell repertoires in COVID-19. The table came from immunoSEQ multiplex PCR; TCRdb's copy has only in-frame clones and leaves some out. The sample carries more than 90,000 clones, approximately 81% recorded once. Germline lookup yields CDR1 SGHTA and CDR2 FQGNSA. CDR3 length equals 12 residues. V was trimmed by 10 bases and J by 1 base, leaving 10 bases between them. Input material: peripheral blood. The chain combines TRBV7-2 with TRBJ1-1, with D hard to call. This clonotype was obtained from an elderly man with acute or convalescent COVID-19. Here the CDR3 DNA reads TGTGCCACCGGTGTTCCGAACACTGAAGCTTTCTTT. Translating it yields CATGVPNTEAFF. Full variable domain (missing parts from reference TRBV7-2 and TRBJ1-1): GAGVSQSPSNKVTEKGKDVELRCDPISGHTALYWYRQSLGQGLEFLIYFQGNSAPDKSGLPSDRFSAERTGGSVSTLTIQRTQQEDSAVYLCATGVPNTEAFFGQGTRLTVV.